The source of this T cell receptor beta chain is a study of cytomegalovirus exposure and HLA in healthy donors. Regarding the study as a whole: Highest at DRB1 and lowest at HLA-C, TCR association rates differed among HLA loci in a later analysis. The study found most TCR sequences rare, yet found some public TCRs in many donors.

This clone has a handful of counts. Its antigen is currently unknown. The germline gives CDR1 MGHDK, CDR2 SYGVNS. The V and J ends lost 10 bases and 5 bases respectively, with 10 bases between them. This CDR3 contains 11 residues. With 60 Vbeta and 13 Jbeta primers, the PCR was carried out. Per the original data handling: A later analysis counted about 80 million unique TCR beta chains, some 12 million shared. Assay used: immunoSEQ multiplex PCR; TCRdb lists only in-frame clones, some missing. That table is the source of V, J and clone size, and D and trimming were worked out from the DNA. The top ten hold approximately 12% of the sample, which has about 40,000 clones, around 58% seen once.

The sequence came from a man aged 55 to 70 in good health and CMV-seropositive. The chain couples TRBV25-1 to TRBJ2-3; a weak D match, TRBD2 (6 bases). The specimen was PBMCs. This CDR3 is CATTAGDTQYF. CDR3 DNA: TGTGCCACCACAGCGGGAGATACGCAGTATTTT.